Each of the 2 T cell receptor beta chains below was sequenced from the same sample in a study of T cells in tuberculosis. Sequencing used immunoSEQ multiplex PCR; TCRdb keeps in-frame clones, though not all of them. The data contain about 33,000 clones, roughly 95% of them singletons. The specimen was PBMCs. Receptors originate from a donor between 10 and 29 years old with latent tuberculosis or without tuberculosis infection.

The genes are TRBV11-2 and TRBJ2-7; 10 nucleotides agree with TRBD2. Germline loops: CDR1 SGHAT, CDR2 FQNNGV. Germline trimming cut 4 bases from V and 7 bases from J; bases unmatched to any gene: 4. CDR3 length: 13 amino acids. The CDR3 sequence is CASSSGLAWEQYF. In nucleotides, the CDR3 is TGTGCCAGCAGCTCGGGACTAGCGTGGGAGCAGTACTTC.

The chain couples TRBV6-1 to TRBJ2-7; no reliable D call. Trimming stripped 1 base from V and 11 bases from J, with 9 bases between. The germline gives CDR1 MNHNS, CDR2 SASEGT. This CDR3 comprises 11 residues. The CDR3 coding sequence is TGTGCCAGCAGTGAAGGGCGGCCGGAGTACTTC. Protein sequence: CASSEGRPEYF.